One sample yielded the 22 T cell receptor beta chains listed below, sequenced in a study of blood T cells in healthy people across ages (dated by TCRdb to between 2014 and 2017). Libraries were constructed by 5' RACE. Sequenced using an Illumina HiSeq 2500. A second PCR of about 6 to 11 cycles was performed with a sample-barcoded 5' primer and a J-beta primer mix. TCRdb trimmed public reads at Q25 via fastp, called clones via MiXCR and kept in-frame beta chains. Rows are combined by CDR3 protein, so each entry shows the most common genes and DNA. The sample yields roughly 410,000 distinct CDR3 sequences; roughly half were counted once. Of the sample, around 50% falls within the top ten clones. The sequencing sample was made of blood. These receptors all come from a man aged 60 to 75 in good health.

The J gene is TRBJ2-3, the V gene TRBV5-1, with D possibly being TRBD2 (5 bases). Trimming removed 4 bases at V and 8 bases at J, with 17 bases between. The CDR3 runs 14 residues. The germline V gene encodes CDR1 SGHRS and CDR2 YFSETQ. CDR3 sequence reads: CASSVDSRFGTQYF. The CDR3 nucleotides are TGCGCCAGCAGCGTGGACTCCCGTTTTGGTACGCAGTATTTT.

For this clonotype: A much larger clone differs by one base, so this may be a read error. The rearrangement uses TRBV7-2 and TRBJ1-2; D remains ambiguous. The CDR3 sequence is 12 residues long. Looked up from germline, CDR1 is SGHTA and CDR2 is FQGNSA. The CDR3 nucleotides are TGTGCCAGCGGCTTAGCCGGGGTGGGCTACACCTTC. This gives the protein CASGLAGVGYTF.

The chain uses TRBV4-3 and TRBJ2-4; D is unclear. Germline values: CDR1 LGHNA, CDR2 YSLEER. Trimming took off 4 bases at V and 3 bases at J, with 22 bases between the two ends. The CDR3 loop spans 18 amino acids. The CDR3 nucleotides are TGCGCCAGCAGCCCCTGGCCCTTCCAAGCCAGAGGCAAAAACATTCAGTACTTC. This gives the protein CASSPWPFQARGKNIQYF.

The chain carries TRBV20-1 and TRBJ1-1, with 7 bases lining up with TRBD1. The CDR3 has 14 residues. The germline V gene encodes CDR1 DFQATT and CDR2 SNEGSKA (reference sequence). Trimming took 5 bases from V and 0 from J; bases not matched to a gene: 6. The CDR3 protein is CSASGGWVNTEAFF. CDR3 nucleotide sequence: TGCAGTGCTTCAGGGGGTTGGGTGAACACTGAAGCTTTCTTT.

This clonotype was seen just once. The CDR3 protein is CASGVVTAYNEQFF. The CDR3 DNA follows: TGTGCCAGCGGGGTGGTGACAGCCTACAATGAGCAGTTCTTC. This chain joins TRBV6-5 and TRBJ2-1; possibly TRBD1 for D (5 bases). CDR3 length: 14 residues. Germline CDR1 is MNHEY and CDR2 is SVGAGI. V was trimmed by 8 bases and J by 2 bases, leaving 13 bases between them.

The chain combines TRBV2 with TRBJ2-5; 7 bases are shared with TRBD2. V trimming: 6 bases; J trimming: 9 bases; junction bases outside the gene matches: 10. This CDR3 region has 13 residues. CDR1 is SNHLY, CDR2 FYNNEI, per germline. CDR3 protein: CASSPSGSVAQYF. As DNA, the CDR3 is TGTGCCAGCAGCCCTAGCGGTTCTGTGGCCCAGTACTTC.

At least ten counts were recorded for this clonotype. The J gene is TRBJ2-7, the V gene TRBV21-1; the table assigns TRBD1, which was not confirmed against the DNA. TRBV21-1 constitutes a pseudogene. The CDR3 has 17 amino acids. The CDR3 DNA reads TGTGCCAGCAGCACTCGACAGGGCAGAAAGTCGTCCTACGAGCAGTACTTC. Protein: CASSTRQGRKSSYEQYF.

The gene calls are TRBV30 and TRBJ1-6, with D perhaps TRBD1 (6 bases). V lost 1 base to trimming and J lost 10 bases, with 14 bases between them. CDR3 size: 14 residues. The germline V gene encodes CDR1 GTSNPN and CDR2 SVGIG (reference sequence). CDR3 in DNA: TGTGCCTGGAGTGGTGGGGGCTTTGGGTCACCCCTCCACTTT. It encodes CAWSGGGFGSPLHF.

Comment on this clonotype: Germline and junction disagree at one end, which may indicate a read error. The chain recombines TRBV7-9 with TRBJ1-2, with D tentatively TRBD1 (5 bases). CDR3 length: 15 residues. Germline-derived CDR1 and CDR2 are SEHNR and FQNEAQ (reference sequence). DNA of the CDR3: TGTGCCAGTAGCTCCGCAGGGACGCGGAACTATGGCTACACCTTC. Amino acid sequence: CASSSAGTRNYGYTF.

The chain carries TRBV12-3 or TRBV12-4 and TRBJ1-5; D remains ambiguous. V was clipped by 3 bases and J by 4 bases, with 13 bases between them. The CDR3 loop spans 15 amino acids. CDR3 nucleotides: TGTGCCAGCAGTTTTGGGGATACGTGGAATCAGCCCCAGCATTTT. It encodes CASSFGDTWNQPQHF.

The rearrangement uses TRBV28 and TRBJ1-1; D call uncertain. Germline values: CDR1 MDHEN, CDR2 SYDVKM. CDR3 length: 13 amino acids. V was trimmed by 5 bases and J by 5 bases, leaving 12 bases between them. CDR3 nucleotide sequence: TGTGCCAGCAGTACCTCCCTTGGAACTGAAGCTTTCTTT. This gives the protein CASSTSLGTEAFF.

The rearrangement joins TRBV5-1 to TRBJ2-4; 12 positions match TRBD2. Gene TRBJ2-5 matches the end of the DNA better, so the J call may be wrong. The CDR3 has 17 amino acids. Germline loops: CDR1 SGHRS, CDR2 YFSETQ. Here the CDR3 reads CASSFGLAGGPGETQYF. For the CDR3, the DNA is TGCGCCAGCAGCTTCGGCCTAGCGGGGGGGCCGGGTGAGACCCAGTACTTC.

This clonotype appeared a few times. J is TRBJ2-4 and V is TRBV4-3; D remains unclear. Trimming pared 0 bases from V and 1 base from J, leaving 13 bases between. Germline lookup yields CDR1 LGHNA and CDR2 YSLEER. The CDR3 spans 17 residues. The DNA of the CDR3 is TGCGCCAGCAGCCAAGAAGTTACAACCTTGGCCAAAAACATTCAGTACTTC. Its translation: CASSQEVTTLAKNIQYF.

This chain links TRBV27 with TRBJ1-2, with D unresolved. The germline V gene has CDR1 MNHEY and CDR2 SMNVEV (reference sequence). V was trimmed by 6 bases and J by 2 bases, leaving 7 bases between them. The CDR3 is made up of 12 amino acids. CDR3 bases: TGTGCCAGCAGGGGGATGAACTATGGCTACACCTTC. Protein sequence: CASRGMNYGYTF.

The chain employs TRBV7-2 and TRBJ1-1, with 8 bases matching TRBD1. With 5 bases clipped from V and 10 bases from J, the junction kept 18 bases outside the gene matches. From germline, CDR1 is SGHTA and CDR2 FQGNSA. This CDR3 region has 16 residues. The CDR3 reads CASSRRSGQGAGGAFF. As DNA, the CDR3 is TGTGCCAGCAGCCGACGGTCAGGGCAGGGGGCTGGGGGAGCTTTCTTT. Based on the CDR3 plus reference TRBV7-2 and TRBJ1-1, the full variable domain is GAGVSQSPSNKVTEKGKDVELRCDPISGHTALYWYRQSLGQGLEFLIYFQGNSAPDKSGLPSDRFSAERTGGSVSTLTIQRTQQEDSAVYLCASSRRSGQGAGGAFFGQGTRLTVV.

With regard to this clonotype: A read error may explain this, as a much larger clone is one base away. The chain's CDR3 is CASSVYATSRYNEQYF. In DNA, the CDR3 is TGTGCCAGCAGCGTATACGCGACTAGCCGCTACAACGAGCAGTACTTC. The chain recombines TRBV9 with TRBJ2-7; 7 bases are shared with TRBD2. The CDR3 length is 16 residues. Germline CDR1 reads SGDLS; CDR2 reads YYNGEE. V trimming: 1 base; J trimming: 5 bases; junction bases outside the gene matches: 12.

This clonotype was seen many times. The rearrangement links TRBV10-3 to TRBJ2-3; 12 positions agree with TRBD2. This CDR3 comprises 16 residues. Germline CDR1 reads ENHRY; CDR2 reads SYGVKD. V lost 7 bases to trimming and J lost 4 bases; unmatched junction nucleotides: 9. The CDR3 loop is CAITQTLAGGPDTQYF. The CDR3, as DNA: TGTGCCATCACCCAAACACTAGCGGGAGGACCAGATACGCAGTATTTT.

This clonotype was observed a handful of times. CDR3 amino acids: CAWSGKMVYEQYF. CDR3 bases: TGTGCCTGGAGTGGGAAGATGGTTTACGAGCAGTACTTC. The chain recombines TRBV30 with TRBJ2-7; D call uncertain. The CDR3 totals 13 residues. CDR1 is GTSNPN and CDR2 is SVGIG in the germline V gene (reference sequence). Trimming took off 1 base at V and 4 bases at J, with 11 bases between the two ends.

The V and J genes are TRBV20-1 and TRBJ2-4, with D uncertain. The DNA end lines up better with TRBJ2-7; the J call may be wrong. This CDR3 has 14 amino acids. Germline lookup yields CDR1 DFQATT and CDR2 SNEGSKA (reference sequence). The CDR3 reads CSAQAFGLSYEQYF. As DNA, the CDR3 is TGCAGTGCCCAGGCCTTTGGGCTCTCCTACGAGCAGTACTTC.

The table lists this clonotype with a few counts. The chain uses TRBV15 and TRBJ2-7, with D tentatively TRBD1 (5 bases). Germline values: CDR1 LNHNV, CDR2 YYDKDF (reference sequence). V lost 5 bases to trimming and J lost 1 base, with 12 bases between them. The CDR3 runs to 14 residues. DNA of the CDR3: TGTGCCACCAGCGGTCAGGGTTCATCCTACGAGCAGTACTTC. Amino acid sequence: CATSGQGSSYEQYF.

This clonotype was found a few times. V is TRBV24-1 and J is TRBJ2-7; 8 positions match TRBD1. The V segment lost 3 bases and the J segment 5 bases; nucleotides outside the gene matches: 8. There are 15 residues in the CDR3. The germline V gene has CDR1 KGHDR and CDR2 SFDVKD. This CDR3 is CATSDPRTGSNEQYF. In DNA form, the CDR3 reads TGTGCCACCAGTGATCCCCGGACAGGGTCCAACGAGCAGTACTTC.

The chain links TRBV6-2 or TRBV6-3 to TRBJ2-2, with 8 bases identical to TRBD2. Germline CDR1 MNHEY, CDR2 SVGEGT. V shed 6 bases and J 3 bases; nucleotides not matched to a gene: 9. The CDR3 runs to 16 residues. This CDR3 reads CASRNAAGGHTGELFF. Here the CDR3 DNA reads TGTGCCAGCAGAAACGCGGCGGGGGGTCACACCGGGGAGCTGTTTTTT.